These 9 T cell receptor beta chains were all obtained from the same sample, sequenced in a study of T cell repertoires in cytomegalovirus infection. TCRdb ran MiXCR on the reads and lists one entry per CDR3 protein. The table shows hundreds of thousands of distinct CDR3 sequences, with roughly 12% occurring only once. The sequencing input was PBMCs. The receptors shown here come from a human donor in good health (CMV status not recorded). Some clones in this sample may be carry-over from other donors' samples.

This clonotype was seen ten or more times. This chain connects TRBV2 to TRBJ2-2; D may be TRBD2 (7 bases). The V and J ends lost 0 bases and 5 bases respectively, with 19 bases between them. The CDR3 has 18 amino acids. The germline CDR1 and CDR2 sequences are SNHLY and FYNNEI. The CDR3, as DNA: TGTGCCAGCAGTGAAGCAGGGGGGGCCAGGGTAAAAACCGGGGAGCTGTTTTTT. It codes for CASSEAGGARVKTGELFF.

There are many counts of this clonotype. The chain recombines TRBV11-3 with TRBJ2-1, with D perhaps TRBD1 or TRBD2 (5 bases each). The V end lost 4 bases, the J end lost 0 bases, and 10 bases lay between the germline ends. The CDR3 contains 15 residues. CDR1 SGHNT and CDR2 YENEEA come from the germline V gene. The chain's CDR3 is CASSSGARSYNEQFF. In DNA, the CDR3 is TGTGCCAGCAGCTCCGGGGCCCGCTCCTACAATGAGCAGTTCTTC.

The V and J genes are TRBV20-1 and TRBJ2-7; 14 bases match TRBD2. There are 15 residues in the CDR3. Germline CDR1 and CDR2: DFQATT and SNEGSKA (reference sequence). Trimming at V came to 3 bases and at J to 10 bases, leaving 11 bases not matched to a gene. The CDR3: CSASPTGLAGGRQYF. The CDR3 bases are TGCAGTGCTAGTCCTACCGGACTAGCGGGAGGTCGACAGTACTTC.

At least ten counts were recorded for this clonotype. The chain employs TRBV7-8 and TRBJ2-7; 8 nucleotides match TRBD2. Germline V gene lookup returns CDR1 SGHVS and CDR2 FQNEAQ. V was clipped by 3 bases and J by 12 bases; unmatched bases: 13. This CDR3 has 14 amino acids. CDR3 sequence (DNA): TGTGCCAGCAGCTTCGGGACTAGAGAGGTCCTTTCGTACTTC. As protein: CASSFGTREVLSYF.

J is TRBJ1-2 and V is TRBV11-2; possibly TRBD1 for D (5 bases). The CDR3 totals 16 residues. Germline V lookup: CDR1 SGHAT, CDR2 FQNNGV. V dropped 5 bases and J dropped 8 bases, with 24 bases sitting between them. The CDR3 protein is CASSPGKGRAGGGYTF. The CDR3 region has the DNA TGTGCCAGCAGCCCAGGAAAGGGGCGAGCCGGGGGAGGCTACACCTTC. Full variable domain (outside the CDR3, taken from reference TRBV11-2 and TRBJ1-2): EAGVAQSPRYKIIEKRQSVAFWCNPISGHATLYWYQQILGQGPKLLIQFQNNGVVDDSQLPKDRFSAERLKGVDSTLKIQPAKLEDSAVYLCASSPGKGRAGGGYTFGSGTRLTVV.

This clonotype was counted ten times or more. The chain links TRBV10-3 to TRBJ1-1, with D perhaps matching TRBD1 (6 bases). Between the trimmed V and J ends, which lost 6 bases and 1 base, there was a span of 18 bases. From germline, CDR1 is ENHRY and CDR2 SYGVKD. There are 16 residues in the CDR3. In nucleotides, the CDR3 is TGTGCCATCAGGGCGAATACAGGGCTTCCGAACACTGAAGCTTTCTTT. Translating gives CAIRANTGLPNTEAFF.

This clonotype was counted a few times. The chain employs TRBV6-1 and TRBJ2-5; D call uncertain. Trimming removed 2 bases at V and 2 bases at J, with 9 bases between. The germline V gene has CDR1 MNHNS and CDR2 SASEGT. CDR3 length: 14 amino acids. CDR3 DNA: TGTGCCAGCAGTGAAACGGCAGGACAAGAGACCCAGTACTTC. As protein: CASSETAGQETQYF.

The chain recombines TRBV2 with TRBJ1-4; D unclear. The V end was cut by 6 bases, the J end by 4 bases, with 24 bases between. CDR3 size: 18 residues. The germline V gene encodes CDR1 SNHLY and CDR2 FYNNEI. The CDR3: CASRLSRYWRLDNEKLFF. The CDR3 nucleotides read TGTGCCAGCAGGCTCTCTCGTTATTGGCGGTTGGATAATGAAAAACTGTTTTTT.

This clonotype was seen repeatedly, ten times or more. The gene calls are TRBV11-2 and TRBJ2-1; the D is unclear. The CDR3 is 11 amino acids. Trimming removed 5 bases at V and 8 bases at J, with 7 bases between. The germline gives CDR1 SGHAT, CDR2 FQNNGV. CDR3 DNA: TGTGCCAGCAGCGTAGTCGATGAGCAGTTCTTC. Translated, it gives CASSVVDEQFF.